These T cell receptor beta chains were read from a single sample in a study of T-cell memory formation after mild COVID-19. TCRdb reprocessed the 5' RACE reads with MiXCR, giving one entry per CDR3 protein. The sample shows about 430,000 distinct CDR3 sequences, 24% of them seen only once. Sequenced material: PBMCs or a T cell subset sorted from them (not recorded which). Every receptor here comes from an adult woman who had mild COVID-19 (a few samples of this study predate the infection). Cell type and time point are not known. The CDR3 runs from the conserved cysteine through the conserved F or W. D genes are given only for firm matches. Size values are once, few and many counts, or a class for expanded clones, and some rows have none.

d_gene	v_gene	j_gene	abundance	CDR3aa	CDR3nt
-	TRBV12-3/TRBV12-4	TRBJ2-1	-	CASSLGAGGHNEQFF	TGTGCCAGCAGTTTAGGGGCAGGGGGGCACAATGAGCAGTTCTTC
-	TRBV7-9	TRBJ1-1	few	CASSFDQQAFF	TGTGCCAGCAGCTTCGATCAGCAAGCTTTCTTT
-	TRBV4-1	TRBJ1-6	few	CASSPRTASSYNSPLHF	TGCGCCAGCAGCCCGCGGACAGCTAGCTCCTATAATTCACCCCTCCACTTT
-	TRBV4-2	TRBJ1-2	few	CASSQDYHYGYTF	TGTGCCAGCAGCCAAGACTATCACTATGGCTACACCTTC
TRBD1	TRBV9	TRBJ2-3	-	CASSSWTGAGTDTQYF	TGTGCCAGCAGCTCGTGGACAGGGGCAGGCACAGATACGCAGTATTTT
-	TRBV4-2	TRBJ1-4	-	CASSTNSQEEKLFF	TGTGCCAGCAGCACAAATAGCCAGGAGGAAAAACTGTTTTTT
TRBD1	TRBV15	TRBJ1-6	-	CATSRERTGVRSPLHF	TGTGCCACCAGCAGAGAGAGGACAGGGGTCCGCTCACCCCTCCACTTT
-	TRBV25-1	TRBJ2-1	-	CASSDYTGEGYNEQFF	TGTGCCAGCAGTGACTATACCGGAGAGGGTTACAATGAGCAGTTCTTC
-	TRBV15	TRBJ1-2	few	CATSSNRGDGYTF	TGTGCCACCAGCAGCAACCGAGGGGATGGCTACACCTTC
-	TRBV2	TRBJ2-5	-	CASSPTYGMETQYF	TGTGCCAGCAGTCCTACTTACGGGATGGAGACCCAGTACTTC
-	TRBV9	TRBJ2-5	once	CASSVELEETQYF	TGTGCCAGCAGCGTAGAACTCGAAGAGACCCAGTACTTC
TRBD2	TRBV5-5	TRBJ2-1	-	CASSFSAGENYNEQFF	TGTGCCAGCAGCTTTTCAGCGGGGGAAAATTACAATGAGCAGTTCTTC
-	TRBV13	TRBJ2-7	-	CASSAREHAYEQYF	TGTGCCAGCAGCGCCCGGGAGCACGCCTACGAGCAGTACTTC
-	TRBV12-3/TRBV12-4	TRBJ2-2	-	CASSSFTGTGELFF	TGTGCCAGCAGTTCATTCACAGGGACTGGGGAGCTGTTTTTT
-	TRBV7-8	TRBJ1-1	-	CASTPGRRGPIAEAFF	TGTGCCAGCACCCCGGGGAGGAGAGGTCCGATCGCTGAAGCTTTCTTT
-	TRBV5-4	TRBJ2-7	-	CASSLYGGSYEQYF	TGTGCCAGCAGCTTGTATGGCGGATCCTACGAGCAGTACTTC
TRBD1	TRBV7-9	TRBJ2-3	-	CASSSGQAYTDKQYF	TGTGCCAGCAGCTCGGGACAGGCTTACACAGATAAGCAGTATTTT
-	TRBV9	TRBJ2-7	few	CASSSGQRTYEQYF	TGTGCCAGCAGCTCCGGACAGCGAACCTACGAGCAGTACTTC
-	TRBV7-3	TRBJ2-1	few	CASSPKKANEQFF	TGTGCCAGCAGCCCCAAAAAGGCCAATGAGCAGTTCTTC
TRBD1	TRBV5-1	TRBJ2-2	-	CASSSTRGIAGELFF	TGCGCCAGCAGCTCGACCAGGGGGATCGCCGGGGAGCTGTTTTTT
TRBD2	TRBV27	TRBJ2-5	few	CASSPRLRLAGEETQYF	TGTGCCAGCAGCCCGCGTCTAAGACTAGCGGGGGAGGAGACCCAGTACTTC
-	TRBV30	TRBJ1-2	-	CAWSVGSYYGYTF	TGTGCCTGGAGTGTGGGCAGTTACTATGGCTACACCTTC
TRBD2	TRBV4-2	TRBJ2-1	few	CASSQDVQGLASYNEQFF	TGTGCCAGCAGCCAAGATGTGCAAGGACTAGCGTCCTACAATGAGCAGTTCTTC
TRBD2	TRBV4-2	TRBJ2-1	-	CASSRSRAGGSEQFF	TGTGCCAGCAGCCGATCGAGAGCGGGAGGGAGTGAGCAGTTCTTC
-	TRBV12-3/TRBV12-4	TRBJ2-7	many	CASSLVFSSYEQYF	TGTGCCAGCAGTTTAGTATTTTCCTCCTACGAGCAGTACTTC
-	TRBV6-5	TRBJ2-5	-	CASSYYVGSETQYF	TGTGCCAGCAGTTATTACGTGGGGTCAGAGACCCAGTACTTC
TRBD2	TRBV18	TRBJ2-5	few	CASSPRGTSGRGQETQYF	TGTGCCAGCTCACCCCGAGGGACTAGCGGGAGAGGCCAAGAGACCCAGTACTTC
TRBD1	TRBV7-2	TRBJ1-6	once	CASSLNRGSPLHF	TGTGCCAGCAGCTTGAACAGGGGATCACCCCTCCACTTT
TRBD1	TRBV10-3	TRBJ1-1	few	CAIRTQGATEAFF	TGTGCCATCAGGACACAGGGGGCTACTGAAGCTTTCTTT
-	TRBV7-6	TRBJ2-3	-	CASSLGSVSSADTQYF	TGTGCCAGCAGCTTAGGATCCGTTAGTTCCGCAGATACGCAGTATTTT
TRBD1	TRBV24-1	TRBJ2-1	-	CATGFPGQGHNEQFF	TGTGCCACCGGCTTCCCGGGACAGGGACACAATGAGCAGTTCTTC
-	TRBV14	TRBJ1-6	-	CASSQGGVYNSPLHF	TGTGCCAGCAGCCAAGGTGGGGTGTATAATTCACCCCTCCACTTT
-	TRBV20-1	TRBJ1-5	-	CSASQPLGSNQPQHF	TGCAGTGCTTCGCAACCGTTGGGTAGCAATCAGCCCCAGCATTTT
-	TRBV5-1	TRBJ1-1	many	CASSSETEAFF	TGCGCCAGCAGCTCAGAAACTGAAGCTTTCTTT
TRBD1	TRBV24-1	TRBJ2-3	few	CATSSPGTGHGDTQYF	TGTGCCACCAGTTCCCCCGGGACAGGGCATGGAGATACGCAGTATTTT
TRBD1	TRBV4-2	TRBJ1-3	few	CASSQERTGRQGVSGNTIYF	TGTGCCAGCAGCCAAGAGAGGACAGGGAGGCAGGGGGTCTCTGGAAACACCATATATTTT
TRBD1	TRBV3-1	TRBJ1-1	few	CASILQGEAFF	TGTGCCAGCATCCTACAGGGGGAAGCTTTCTTT
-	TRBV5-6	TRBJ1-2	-	CASSPQATYGYTF	TGTGCCAGCAGCCCACAGGCGACCTATGGCTACACCTTC
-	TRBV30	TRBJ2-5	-	CAWRVAGGAAQYF	TGTGCCTGGAGAGTAGCTGGAGGGGCCGCCCAGTACTTC
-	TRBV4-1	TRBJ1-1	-	CASSPVRGRALPSTEAFF	TGCGCCAGCAGCCCGGTTCGGGGGAGGGCTCTCCCGAGCACTGAAGCTTTCTTT
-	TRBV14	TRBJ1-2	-	CASSQYTLNYGYTF	TGTGCCAGCAGCCAATACACACTAAACTATGGCTACACCTTC
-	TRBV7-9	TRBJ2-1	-	CASSRAETVYNEQFF	TGTGCCAGCAGCCGGGCGGAGACAGTCTACAATGAGCAGTTCTTC
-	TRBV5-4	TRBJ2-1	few	CASTHSWSDEQFF	TGTGCCAGCACCCACTCTTGGAGCGATGAGCAGTTCTTC
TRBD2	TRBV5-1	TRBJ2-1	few	CASSLAGAGLAGAPSYNEQFF	TGCGCCAGCAGCTTGGCCGGGGCGGGACTAGCGGGAGCGCCCTCCTACAATGAGCAGTTCTTC
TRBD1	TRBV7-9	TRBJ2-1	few	CASSPPQGAGYNEQFF	TGTGCCAGCAGCCCGCCACAGGGGGCAGGGTACAATGAGCAGTTCTTC
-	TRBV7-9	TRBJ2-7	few	CASSSLGTVTYEQYF	TGTGCCAGCAGCTCACTGGGGACGGTGACCTACGAGCAGTACTTC
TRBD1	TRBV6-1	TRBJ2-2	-	CASRWDRGTGELFF	TGTGCCAGCAGGTGGGACAGGGGGACCGGGGAGCTGTTTTTT
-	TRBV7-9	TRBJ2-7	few	CASSLPSSAGPGYEQYF	TGTGCCAGCAGCCTGCCTTCGTCGGCGGGCCCCGGGTACGAGCAGTACTTC
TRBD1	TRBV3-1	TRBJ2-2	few	CASSPSQGVWRTGELFF	TGTGCCAGCAGCCCATCTCAGGGGGTGTGGAGGACCGGGGAGCTGTTTTTT